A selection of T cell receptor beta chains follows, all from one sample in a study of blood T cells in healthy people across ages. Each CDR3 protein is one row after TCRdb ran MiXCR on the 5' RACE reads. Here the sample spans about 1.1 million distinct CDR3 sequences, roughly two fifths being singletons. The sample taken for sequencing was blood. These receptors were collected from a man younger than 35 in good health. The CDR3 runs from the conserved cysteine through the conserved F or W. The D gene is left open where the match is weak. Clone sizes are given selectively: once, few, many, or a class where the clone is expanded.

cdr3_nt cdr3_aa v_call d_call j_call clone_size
TGTGCCATCAGTACAGGGGGGTTACAAGAGACCCAGTACTTC CAISTGGLQETQYF TRBV10-3 TRBD1 TRBJ2-5 many
TGTGCCAGCAGTACGGGGTTGGATTTGGAGCTGTTTTTT CASSTGLDLELFF TRBV2 NA TRBJ2-2 few
TGTGCCAGCAGTTTAGGAGGGGACTCTGGGGCCAACGTCCTGACTTTC CASSLGGDSGANVLTF TRBV28 NA TRBJ2-6 NA
TGTGCCAGCAGTGAAGGGACAACCGGCTATGGCTACACCTTC CASSEGTTGYGYTF TRBV6-4 NA TRBJ1-2 few
TGTGCCAGCAGCGACTCGCGGGGGGCCCCCTACAATGAGCAGTTCTTC CASSDSRGAPYNEQFF TRBV9 TRBD2 TRBJ2-1 few
TGTGCCATCGGGGGACAGGGATTAAATAAAGAGACCCAGTACTTC CAIGGQGLNKETQYF TRBV10-3 TRBD1 TRBJ2-5 many
TGTGCCAGCGAATTTGCCGGTAATGGAAACAATGAGCAGTTCTTC CASEFAGNGNNEQFF TRBV19 NA TRBJ2-1 few
TGTGCCATCAGTGAAAGTCAGGGGGCAGGAAACATTCAGTACTTC CAISESQGAGNIQYF TRBV10-3 TRBD1 TRBJ2-4 NA
TGTGCCAGCACCCTGGAGGGGGTACCGTACCAAGAGACCCAGTACTTC CASTLEGVPYQETQYF TRBV6-2/TRBV6-3 NA TRBJ2-5 NA
TGTGCCAGCAGTTCCTCCGGTCCGGGGGCCACTGAAGCTTTCTTT CASSSSGPGATEAFF TRBV11-2 NA TRBJ1-1 NA
TGCAGTGCTAAGGGACTGCGCACAGATACGCAGTATTTT CSAKGLRTDTQYF TRBV20-1 NA TRBJ2-3 few
TGCAGTGGCCGCGGGGGCTCCTACAATGAGCAGTTCTTC CSGRGGSYNEQFF TRBV20-1 TRBD2 TRBJ2-1 few
TGTGCCAGCAGTTACTCCGGACAGGGAGGTGGCTACACCTTC CASSYSGQGGGYTF TRBV6-2/TRBV6-3 TRBD1 TRBJ1-2 few
TGCAGTGCTAGACAGGGCATAGAGAACACTGAAGCTTTCTTT CSARQGIENTEAFF TRBV20-1 NA TRBJ1-1 NA
TGTGCCAGCAGTTTACAAACAGCGCTATACGAGCAGTACTTC CASSLQTALYEQYF TRBV12-3/TRBV12-4 NA TRBJ2-7 NA
TGTGCCAGCAGTCGGGACAGCCTGGAACATGGCTACACCTTC CASSRDSLEHGYTF TRBV6-5 TRBD1 TRBJ1-2 NA
TGCGCCAGCAGCCAAGAGACCGGGCGGAGGGAAAAACTGTTTTTT CASSQETGRREKLFF TRBV4-1 NA TRBJ1-4 NA
TGTGCCAGCTCACTCCAGGGAAACGAGCAGTACTTC CASSLQGNEQYF TRBV7-9 NA TRBJ2-7 many
TGTGCCAGCAGTTTCCCAACAGGGAAAGGGAGCAATCAGCCCCAGCATTTT CASSFPTGKGSNQPQHF TRBV28 NA TRBJ1-5 once
TGTGCCAGCAGTTTTCGCGGGGTTGATGAGCAGTACTTC CASSFRGVDEQYF TRBV27 NA TRBJ2-5 NA
TGTGCCAGCAGCTTATCGCAGGCGCTAAGGTCCAATGAGCAGTTCTTC CASSLSQALRSNEQFF TRBV7-2 NA TRBJ2-1 NA
TGTGCCATCAGTGGGCCACGACAGGGCCAAGCAGGGAATGAGCAGTTCTTC CAISGPRQGQAGNEQFF TRBV10-3 TRBD1 TRBJ2-1 NA
TGTGCCAGCAGTAGAAAGAATAATTCACCCCTCCACTTT CASSRKNNSPLHF TRBV12-3/TRBV12-4 NA TRBJ1-6 NA
TGTGCCAGCAGTGACCCGGGACAGGGGAACACTGAAGCTTTCTTT CASSDPGQGNTEAFF TRBV25-1 TRBD1 TRBJ1-1 NA
TGCGCCAGCAGCTTGCAGGTCTCGAGCTCCTACAATGAGCAGTTCTTC CASSLQVSSSYNEQFF TRBV5-1 NA TRBJ2-1 few
TGCGCCAGCAGCATACGGGACAGGGGGTTCGATGAGCAGTTCTTC CASSIRDRGFDEQFF TRBV5-1 TRBD1 TRBJ2-1 NA
TGCGCCAGCGGACAGGGGAGTAATGAAAAACTGTTTTTT CASGQGSNEKLFF TRBV4-1 TRBD1 TRBJ1-4 NA
TGTGCCAGCAGCTTAGAGGGACAGTTCTATGGCCACACCTTC CASSLEGQFYGHTF TRBV7-8 TRBD1 TRBJ1-2 once
TGTGCCAGCAGCCTGGCGGCAAGGCCGGAGACCCAGTACTTC CASSLAARPETQYF TRBV7-9 NA TRBJ2-5 few
TGTGCCAGCAGTTACTCGAGTTCCCTGACAGGGAACCCCGAGCAGTACTTC CASSYSSSLTGNPEQYF TRBV6-5 TRBD1 TRBJ2-7 NA
TGCGCCAGCAGCCAAGAAGTTTGGGATCAGCCCCAGCATTTT CASSQEVWDQPQHF TRBV4-3 NA TRBJ1-5 NA
TGCAGTGTCTCTGGGCAGGCAGGGGAAAAACTGTTTTTT CSVSGQAGEKLFF TRBV20-1 NA TRBJ1-4 many
TGTGCCATCAGTGGGACAGGCGACTCCTACGAGCAGTACTTC CAISGTGDSYEQYF TRBV10-3 TRBD1 TRBJ2-7 NA
TGTGCCAGCAGTCCCCTAGGGGGGTTGTCCTACAATGAGCAGTTCTTC CASSPLGGLSYNEQFF TRBV12-3/TRBV12-4 NA TRBJ2-1 few
TGTGCCAGCAGCACCCTCTTGGGAGGATATGAAAAACTGTTTTTT CASSTLLGGYEKLFF TRBV7-9 NA TRBJ1-4 NA
TGTGCCAGCAGTCTATACGACAGGGCTGGCTACACCTTC CASSLYDRAGYTF TRBV12-3/TRBV12-4 TRBD1 TRBJ1-2 few
TGTGCCAGCAGCACTGCTAGCGGGATTTTCGAGCAGTACTTC CASSTASGIFEQYF TRBV7-2 TRBD2 TRBJ2-7 NA
TGTGCCAGCAGCACCGGACTCCCCTGGGTCCAGTACTTC CASSTGLPWVQYF TRBV9 NA TRBJ2-5 NA
TGTGCCAGCAGCTCGCTCCCTATAGGGCATCGGGTCTATGGCTACACCTTC CASSSLPIGHRVYGYTF TRBV13 NA TRBJ1-2 NA
TGCGCCAGCAGCTCGGACCTCTCCTACAATGAGCAGTTCTTC CASSSDLSYNEQFF TRBV5-1 NA TRBJ2-1 NA
TGTGCCAGCAGTTACTCGGGAGTTGGCACCGGGGAGCTGTTTTTT CASSYSGVGTGELFF TRBV6-5 NA TRBJ2-2 few
TGTGCCAGCAGTGACTCGAGCAGCAATCAGCCCCAGCATTTT CASSDSSSNQPQHF TRBV6-5 NA TRBJ1-5 NA
TGTGCCAGCAGCCTTGTTGACCGGGCCGCGAACACCGGGGAGCTGTTTTTT CASSLVDRAANTGELFF TRBV7-8 NA TRBJ2-2 few
TGTGCCAACAGCAGAGAGTGGTCCACCACAGATACGCAGTATTTT CANSREWSTTDTQYF TRBV7-2 NA TRBJ2-3 NA
TGTGCCAGCAGGCAACAGGGTACCTCTGAAGCTTTCTTT CASRQQGTSEAFF TRBV5-5 NA TRBJ1-1 NA
TGCAGTGCTAGAGCGGGGGCGCCCGACACTGAAGCTTTCTTT CSARAGAPDTEAFF TRBV20-1 NA TRBJ1-1 NA
TGTGCCAGCAGCTTAGGGGCAGGGAAATCACCCCTCCACTTT CASSLGAGKSPLHF TRBV7-2 NA TRBJ1-6 NA
TGTGCCAGCAGACACACAGAACTGAACACTGAAGCTTTCTTT CASRHTELNTEAFF TRBV27 NA TRBJ1-1 NA
TGCAGTGCTAGGATCAGGGGACAGGGGCCAAATGAAAAACTGTTTTTT CSARIRGQGPNEKLFF TRBV20-1 TRBD1 TRBJ1-4 NA
TGCAGCGTTGTTGTACAGGGGGCGGACACTGAAGCTTTCTTT CSVVVQGADTEAFF TRBV29-1 TRBD1 TRBJ1-1 NA
TGTGCCAGCAGCCCTCTCAGGCGCAATGAGCAGTTCTTC CASSPLRRNEQFF TRBV6-2/TRBV6-3 NA TRBJ2-1 NA
TGCGCCAGCAGAGGTGCGTTGTCATACAATGAGCAGTACTTC CASRGALSYNEQYF TRBV5-1 NA TRBJ2-7 NA
TGTGCCATCGGCGCGGACCGGACTGCTTACAATGAGCAGTACTTC CAIGADRTAYNEQYF TRBV10-3 NA TRBJ2-7 NA